The next 8 T cell receptor beta chains were all read from a single sample in a study of beta chain features in type 1 diabetes. Expressed TCRB transcripts were sequenced, since all the RNA that had been isolated was reverse transcribed. The repertoire was sequenced with immunoSEQ multiplex PCR; TCRdb's copy has only in-frame clones and lacks some. The sample contains 200,000 to 250,000 clones, 27% of which appear only once. Sequenced material: central memory CD4+ T cells from blood. Receptors originate from a man aged 25-45 years in good health.

V and J are TRBV4-3 and TRBJ2-1, with D unclear. The V end was cut by 0 bases, the J end by 10 bases, with 10 bases between. Germline CDR1 and CDR2: LGHNA and YSLEER. The CDR3 is 13 residues long. The CDR3 spells CASSQDINGEQFF. CDR3 coding DNA: TGCGCCAGCAGCCAAGATATAAACGGAGAGCAGTTCTTC.

The chain recombines TRBV28 with TRBJ2-7; D is unresolved. Trimming left V 6 bases short and J 4 bases short, with 16 bases between. The CDR3 is made up of 14 amino acids. Per the germline V gene, CDR1 is MDHEN and CDR2 is SYDVKM. The CDR3 sequence is CASSEGWVQYEQYF. CDR3 sequence (DNA): TGTGCCAGCAGCGAAGGCTGGGTGCAATACGAGCAGTACTTC.

This clone showed up just a few times. The rearrangement links TRBV18 to TRBJ2-7; maybe TRBD2 (5 bases). V shed 8 bases and J shed 2 bases, with 13 bases lying between them. This CDR3 region has 13 residues. Germline V gene data show CDR1 as KGHSH and CDR2 as LQKENI. The CDR3 DNA follows: TGTGCCAGCGCATCGGGGATCACCTACGAGCAGTACTTC. This gives the protein CASASGITYEQYF.

The V call is TRBV4-2, the J call TRBJ2-1, with no clear D. CDR1 is LGHNA, CDR2 YNFKEQ, per germline. V dropped 0 bases and J dropped 9 bases, with 12 bases sitting between them. The CDR3 loop spans 14 amino acids. The CDR3 protein is CASSQDRATAEQFF. The CDR3 nucleotides are TGTGCCAGCAGCCAAGATAGGGCTACGGCTGAGCAGTTCTTC.

The chain uses TRBV29-1 and TRBJ2-3; TRBD2 aligns across 15 bases. CDR1 is SQVTM, CDR2 ANQGSEA, per germline. The V gene end was trimmed by 3 bases and the J gene end by 3 bases; junction bases not matched to a gene: 19. This CDR3 comprises 21 residues. The CDR3 coding sequence is TGCAGCGTTGAGCCGGGACACCGAATACCGGGACTAGCGGGAGGTACAGATACGCAGTATTTT. Translating it yields CSVEPGHRIPGLAGGTDTQYF.

V gene TRBV5-4 combines with J gene TRBJ2-3; D call uncertain. Germline lookup yields CDR1 SGHNT and CDR2 YYREEE (reference sequence). Trimming cost V 2 bases and J 3 bases, with 10 bases left between them. This CDR3 has 14 amino acids. CDR3 residues: CASSFSGRTDTQYF. CDR3 bases: TGTGCCAGCAGCTTTTCTGGTAGGACAGATACGCAGTATTTT.

This rearrangement joins TRBV4-3 to TRBJ2-1, with 7 bases aligning to TRBD2. With V trimmed by 1 base and J by 8 bases, 8 bases remained unmatched. Germline lookup yields CDR1 LGHNA and CDR2 YSLEER. There are 15 residues in the CDR3. This CDR3 reads CASSQGGLVGDEQFF. The CDR3 nucleotides are TGCGCCAGCAGCCAAGGTGGACTAGTCGGTGATGAGCAGTTCTTC.

The rearrangement joins TRBV21-1 to TRBJ1-2; the table's D call of TRBD1 was not tested on the DNA. TRBV21-1 is termed a pseudogene. The CDR3 spans 15 residues. The CDR3 DNA reads as TGTGCCAGCAGCACGGACAGGTTGTGTGGAGTCGGCTACACCTTC. Its protein is CASSTDRLCGVGYTF.